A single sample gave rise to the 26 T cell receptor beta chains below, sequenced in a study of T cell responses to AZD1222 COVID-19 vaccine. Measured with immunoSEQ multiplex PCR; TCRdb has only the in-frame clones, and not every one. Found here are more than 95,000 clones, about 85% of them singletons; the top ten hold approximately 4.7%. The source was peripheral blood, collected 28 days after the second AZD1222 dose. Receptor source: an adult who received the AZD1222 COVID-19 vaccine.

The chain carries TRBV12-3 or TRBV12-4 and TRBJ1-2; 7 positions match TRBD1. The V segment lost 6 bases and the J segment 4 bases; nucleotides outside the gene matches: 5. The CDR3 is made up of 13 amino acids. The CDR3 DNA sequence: TGTGCCAGCAGCATGGGACAGATCTATGGCTACACCTTC. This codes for CASSMGQIYGYTF.

The CDR3 nucleotides are TGTGCCAGCAAGTCGTGGTACCAAGAGACCCAGTACTTC. This encodes CASKSWYQETQYF. The chain combines TRBV5-4 with TRBJ2-5; D gene uncertain. The CDR3 runs 13 residues. Germline V gene data show CDR1 as SGHNT and CDR2 as YYREEE (reference sequence). Between the trimmed V and J ends, which lost 6 bases and 0 bases, there was a span of 9 bases.

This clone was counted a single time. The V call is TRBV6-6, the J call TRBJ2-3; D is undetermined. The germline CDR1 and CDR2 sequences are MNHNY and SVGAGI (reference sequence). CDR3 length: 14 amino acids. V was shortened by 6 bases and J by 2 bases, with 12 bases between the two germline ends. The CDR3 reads CASSPALATDTQYF. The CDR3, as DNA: TGTGCCAGCAGCCCCGCTTTGGCCACAGATACGCAGTATTTT.

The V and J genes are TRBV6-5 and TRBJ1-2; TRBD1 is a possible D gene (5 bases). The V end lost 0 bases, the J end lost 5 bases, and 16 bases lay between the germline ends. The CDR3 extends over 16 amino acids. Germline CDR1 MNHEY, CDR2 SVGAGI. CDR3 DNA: TGTGCCAGCAGTTACTCCTGGGGGAGGGGAAGTTATGGCTACACCTTC. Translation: CASSYSWGRGSYGYTF.

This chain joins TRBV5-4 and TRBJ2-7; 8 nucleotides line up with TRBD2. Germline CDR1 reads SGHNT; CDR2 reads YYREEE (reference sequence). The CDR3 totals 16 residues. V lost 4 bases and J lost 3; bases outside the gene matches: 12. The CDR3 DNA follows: TGTGCCAGCAGCCGGGGGTCTAGCGGGTGGGACTACGAGCAGTACTTC. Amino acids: CASSRGSSGWDYEQYF.

In DNA form, the CDR3 reads TGTGCCAGCAGTTTAAAACAGGGGCTCTCCTACGAGCAGTACTTC. It codes for CASSLKQGLSYEQYF. This rearrangement joins TRBV27 to TRBJ2-7; TRBD1 aligns across 7 bases. Per germline, CDR1 MNHEY and CDR2 SMNVEV (reference sequence). The CDR3 contains 15 residues. Trimming at V came to 2 bases and at J to 0 bases, leaving 4 bases not matched to a gene.

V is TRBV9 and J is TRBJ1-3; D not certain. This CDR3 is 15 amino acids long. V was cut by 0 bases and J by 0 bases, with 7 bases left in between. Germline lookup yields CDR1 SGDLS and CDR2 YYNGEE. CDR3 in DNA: TGTGCCAGCAGCGTAGAGGCTGCCTCTGGAAACACCATATATTTT. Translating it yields CASSVEAASGNTIYF.

The CDR3 DNA reads as TGTGCCAGTAGGGAAGGGCGCTCTGGGGCCAACGTCCTGACTTTC. As protein: CASREGRSGANVLTF. The chain has TRBV19 and TRBJ2-6; D gene unclear. In germline, CDR1 is LNHDA, CDR2 SQIVND (reference sequence). The CDR3 spans 15 residues. Trimming took off 6 bases at V and 0 bases at J, with 9 bases between the two ends.

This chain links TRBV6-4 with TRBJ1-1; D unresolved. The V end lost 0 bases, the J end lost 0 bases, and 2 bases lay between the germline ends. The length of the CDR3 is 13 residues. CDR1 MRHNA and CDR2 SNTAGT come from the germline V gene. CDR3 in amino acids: CASSDSVNTEAFF. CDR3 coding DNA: TGTGCCAGCAGTGACTCAGTGAACACTGAAGCTTTCTTT.

The CDR3 protein is CASSDPTGRGNEQYF. The DNA for the CDR3 is TGTGCCAGCAGTGATCCTACAGGGAGGGGGAACGAGCAGTACTTC. The chain recombines TRBV6-1 with TRBJ2-7; D possibly corresponds to TRBD2 (7 bases). The CDR3 is made up of 15 amino acids. V was shortened by 3 bases and J by 5 bases, with 17 bases between the two germline ends. Germline V gives CDR1 MNHNS, CDR2 SASEGT.

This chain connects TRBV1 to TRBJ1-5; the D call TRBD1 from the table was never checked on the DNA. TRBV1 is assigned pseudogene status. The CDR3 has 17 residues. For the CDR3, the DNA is TGCACCAGCAGCCAAGAACTCTTGGTACAGGGCGAACAGCCCCAGCATTTT. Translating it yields CTSSQELLVQGEQPQHF.

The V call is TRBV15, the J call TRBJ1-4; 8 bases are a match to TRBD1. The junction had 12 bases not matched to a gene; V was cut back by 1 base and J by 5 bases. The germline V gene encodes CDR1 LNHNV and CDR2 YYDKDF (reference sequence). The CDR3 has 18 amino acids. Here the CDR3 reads CATSRVYETGDLNEKLFF. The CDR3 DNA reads TGTGCCACCAGCAGAGTTTATGAGACAGGGGACCTCAATGAAAAACTGTTTTTT. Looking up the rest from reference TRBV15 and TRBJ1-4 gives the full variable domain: DAMVIQNPRYQVTQFGKPVTLSCSQTLNHNVMYWYQQKSSQAPKLLFHYYDKDFNNEADTPDNFQSRRPNTSFCFLDIRSPGLGDTAMYLCATSRVYETGDLNEKLFFGSGTQLSVL.

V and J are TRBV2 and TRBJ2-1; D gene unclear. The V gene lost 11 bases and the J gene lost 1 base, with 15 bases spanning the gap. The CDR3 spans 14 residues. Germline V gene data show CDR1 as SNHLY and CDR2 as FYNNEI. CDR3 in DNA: TGTGCCGCCTCCCGGGTCCTTTCCTACAATGAGCAGTTCTTC. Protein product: CAASRVLSYNEQFF. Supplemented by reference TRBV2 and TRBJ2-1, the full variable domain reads EPEVTQTPSHQVTQMGQEVILRCVPISNHLYFYWYRQILGQKVEFLVSFYNNEISEKSEIFDDQFSVERPDGSNFTLKIRSTKLEDSAMYFCAASRVLSYNEQFFGPGTRLTVL.

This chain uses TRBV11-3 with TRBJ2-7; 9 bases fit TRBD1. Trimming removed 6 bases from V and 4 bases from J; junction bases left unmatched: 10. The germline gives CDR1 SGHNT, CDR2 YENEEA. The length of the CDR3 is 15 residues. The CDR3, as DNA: TGTGCCAGCAGGCGGGACAGGGCTCCTGGGTACGAGCAGTACTTC. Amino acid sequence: CASRRDRAPGYEQYF.

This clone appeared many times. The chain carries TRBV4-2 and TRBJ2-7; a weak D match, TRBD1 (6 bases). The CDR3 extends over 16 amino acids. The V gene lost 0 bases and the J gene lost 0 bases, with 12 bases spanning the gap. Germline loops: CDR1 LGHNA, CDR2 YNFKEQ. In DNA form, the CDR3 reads TGTGCCAGCAGCCAAGAACAGGGATTGGGCTCCTACGAGCAGTACTTC. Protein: CASSQEQGLGSYEQYF.

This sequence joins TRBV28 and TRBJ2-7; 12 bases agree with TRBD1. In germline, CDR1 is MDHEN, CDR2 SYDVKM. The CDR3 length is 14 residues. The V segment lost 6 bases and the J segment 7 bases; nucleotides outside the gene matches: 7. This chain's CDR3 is CASSKGQGAEEQYF. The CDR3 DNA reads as TGTGCCAGCAGCAAGGGACAGGGGGCGGAAGAGCAGTACTTC.

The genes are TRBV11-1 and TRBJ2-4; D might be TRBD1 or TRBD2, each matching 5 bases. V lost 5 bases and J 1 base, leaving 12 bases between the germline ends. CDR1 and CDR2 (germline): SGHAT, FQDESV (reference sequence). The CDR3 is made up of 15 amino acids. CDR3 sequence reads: CASSPPGQAKNIQYF. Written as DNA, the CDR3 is TGTGCCAGCAGCCCGCCGGGGCAGGCCAAAAACATTCAGTACTTC.

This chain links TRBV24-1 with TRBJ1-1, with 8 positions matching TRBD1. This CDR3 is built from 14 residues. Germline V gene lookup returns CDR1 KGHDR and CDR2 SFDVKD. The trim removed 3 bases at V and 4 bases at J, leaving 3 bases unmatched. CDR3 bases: TGTGCCACCAGTGATCGGACAGGGACCACTGAAGCTTTCTTT. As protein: CATSDRTGTTEAFF.

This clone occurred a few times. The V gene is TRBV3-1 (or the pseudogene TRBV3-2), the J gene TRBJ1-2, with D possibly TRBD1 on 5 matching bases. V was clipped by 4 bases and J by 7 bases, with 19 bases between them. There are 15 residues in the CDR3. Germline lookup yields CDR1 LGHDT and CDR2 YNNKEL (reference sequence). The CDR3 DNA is TGTGCCAGCAGCCCCCACCTAGCAGGGTCAACTGGCTACACCTTC. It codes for CASSPHLAGSTGYTF.

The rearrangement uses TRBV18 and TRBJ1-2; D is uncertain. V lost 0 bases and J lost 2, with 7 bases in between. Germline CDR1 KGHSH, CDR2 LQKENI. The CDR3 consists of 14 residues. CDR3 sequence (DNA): TGTGCCAGCTCACCACCGGTAGTAAACTATGGCTACACCTTC. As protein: CASSPPVVNYGYTF. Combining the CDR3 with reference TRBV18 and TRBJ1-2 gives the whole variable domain NAGVMQNPRHLVRRRGQEARLRCSPMKGHSHVYWYRQLPEEGLKFMVYLQKENIIDESGMPKERFSAEFPKEGPSILRIQQVVRGDSAAYFCASSPPVVNYGYTFGSGTRLTVV.

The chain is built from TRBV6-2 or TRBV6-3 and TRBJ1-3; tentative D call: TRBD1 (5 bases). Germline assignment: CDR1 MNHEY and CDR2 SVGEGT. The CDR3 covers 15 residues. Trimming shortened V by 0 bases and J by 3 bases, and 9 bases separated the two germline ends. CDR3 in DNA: TGTGCCAGCAGTTACTCGTCAGGGATTGGAAACACCATATATTTT. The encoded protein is CASSYSSGIGNTIYF.

The CDR3 spells CASSRGWGGTFQYF. For the CDR3, the DNA is TGTGCCAGCAGCCGAGGATGGGGCGGGACCTTCCAGTACTTC. The J gene is TRBJ2-5, the V gene TRBV3-1 (or the pseudogene TRBV3-2); D is perhaps TRBD2 (6 bases). Germline-derived CDR1 and CDR2 are LGHDT and YNNKEL (reference sequence). V gave up 4 bases and J gave up 10 bases, with 19 bases separating them. The CDR3 length is 14 residues.

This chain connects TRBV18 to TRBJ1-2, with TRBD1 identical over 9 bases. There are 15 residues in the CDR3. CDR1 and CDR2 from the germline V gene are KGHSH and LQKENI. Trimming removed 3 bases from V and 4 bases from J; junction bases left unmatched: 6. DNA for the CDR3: TGTGCCAGCTCACCCATGGACAGGGGAGTCTATGGCTACACCTTC. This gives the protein CASSPMDRGVYGYTF.

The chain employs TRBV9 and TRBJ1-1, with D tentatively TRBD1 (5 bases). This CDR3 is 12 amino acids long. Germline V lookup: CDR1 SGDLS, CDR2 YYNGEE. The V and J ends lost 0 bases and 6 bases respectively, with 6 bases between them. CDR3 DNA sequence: TGTGCCAGCAGCGTAGAACAGGCTGAAGCTTTCTTT. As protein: CASSVEQAEAFF.

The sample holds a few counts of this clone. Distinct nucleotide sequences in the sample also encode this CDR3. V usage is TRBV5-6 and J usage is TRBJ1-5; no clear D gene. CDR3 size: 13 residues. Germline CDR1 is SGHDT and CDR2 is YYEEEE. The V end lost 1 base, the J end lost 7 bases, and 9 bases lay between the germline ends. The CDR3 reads CASSLMGNQPQHF. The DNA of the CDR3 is TGTGCCAGCAGCTTGATGGGGAACCAGCCCCAGCATTTT.

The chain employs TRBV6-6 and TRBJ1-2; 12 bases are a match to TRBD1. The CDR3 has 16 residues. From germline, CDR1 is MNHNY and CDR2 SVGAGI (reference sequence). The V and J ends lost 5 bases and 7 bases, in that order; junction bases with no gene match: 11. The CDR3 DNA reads TGTGCCAGCAGTCAGCAAACCGGGACAGGGGGCTTTGGCTACACCTTC. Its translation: CASSQQTGTGGFGYTF.